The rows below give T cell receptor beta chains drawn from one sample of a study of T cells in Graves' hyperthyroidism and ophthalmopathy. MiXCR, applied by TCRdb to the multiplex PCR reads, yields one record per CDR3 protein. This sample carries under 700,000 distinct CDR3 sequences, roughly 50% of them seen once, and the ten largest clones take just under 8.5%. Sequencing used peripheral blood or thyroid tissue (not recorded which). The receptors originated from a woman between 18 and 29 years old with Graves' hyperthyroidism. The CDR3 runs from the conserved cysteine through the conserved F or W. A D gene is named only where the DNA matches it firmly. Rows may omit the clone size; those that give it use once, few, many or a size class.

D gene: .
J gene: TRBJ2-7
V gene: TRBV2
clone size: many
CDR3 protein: CASTGPTYEQYF
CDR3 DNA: TGTGCCAGCACGGGACCGACCTACGAGCAGTACTTC

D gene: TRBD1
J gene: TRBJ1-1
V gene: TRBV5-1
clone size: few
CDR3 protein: CASSLGDRGITEAFF
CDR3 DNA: TGCGCCAGCAGCTTGGGGGACAGGGGGATCACTGAAGCTTTCTTT

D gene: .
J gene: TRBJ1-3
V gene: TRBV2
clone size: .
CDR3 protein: CASSEPNRDTIYF
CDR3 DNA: TGTGCCAGCAGTGAACCCAACCGAGACACCATATATTTT

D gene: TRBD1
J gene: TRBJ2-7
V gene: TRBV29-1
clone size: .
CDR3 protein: CSVGQGVSPPYEQYF
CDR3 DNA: TGCAGCGTTGGACAGGGGGTATCGCCTCCGTACGAGCAGTACTTC

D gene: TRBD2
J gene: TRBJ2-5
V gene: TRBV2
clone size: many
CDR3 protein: CASSEGLAGLTQYF
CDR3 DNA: TGTGCCAGCAGTGAAGGCCTAGCGGGGCTAACCCAGTACTTC

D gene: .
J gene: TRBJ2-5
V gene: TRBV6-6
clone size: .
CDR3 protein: CASSYSSSAVTQYF
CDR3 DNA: TGTGCCAGCAGTTACTCGTCCAGCGCGGTAACCCAGTACTTC

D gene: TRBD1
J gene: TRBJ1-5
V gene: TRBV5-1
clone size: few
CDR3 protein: CASSAGTGRGQPQHF
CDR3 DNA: TGCGCCAGCAGCGCAGGGACAGGTCGGGGGCAGCCCCAGCATTTT

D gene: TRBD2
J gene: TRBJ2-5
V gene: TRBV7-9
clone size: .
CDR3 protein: CAISDDRTSGQETQYF
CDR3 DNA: TGTGCCATCAGCGACGACAGGACTAGCGGCCAAGAGACCCAGTACTTC

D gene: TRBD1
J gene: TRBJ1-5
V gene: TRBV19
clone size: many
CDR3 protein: CASRDRVYNQPQHF
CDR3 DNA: TGTGCCAGTAGGGACAGGGTTTACAATCAGCCCCAGCATTTT

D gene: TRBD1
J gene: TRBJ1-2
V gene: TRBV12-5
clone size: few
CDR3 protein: CASGFGTGYGYTF
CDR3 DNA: TGTGCTAGTGGTTTCGGGACAGGGTATGGCTACACCTTC

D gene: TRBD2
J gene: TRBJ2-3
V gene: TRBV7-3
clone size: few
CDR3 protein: CASSLGLAGDTQYF
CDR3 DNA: TGTGCCAGCAGCTTGGGACTAGCGGGAGATACGCAGTATTTT

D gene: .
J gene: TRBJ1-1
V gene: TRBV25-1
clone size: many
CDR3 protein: CASRDRVLEAFF
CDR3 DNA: TGTGCCAGCCGGGACCGCGTCCTAGAAGCTTTCTTT

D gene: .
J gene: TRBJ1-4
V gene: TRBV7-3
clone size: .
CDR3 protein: CASNTGGDTTNEKLFF
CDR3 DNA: TGTGCCAGCAACACAGGAGGGGATACAACTAATGAAAAACTGTTTTTT

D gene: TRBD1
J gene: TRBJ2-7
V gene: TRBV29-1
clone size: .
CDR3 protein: CSVVSGQGLEQYF
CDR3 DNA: TGCAGCGTGGTAAGCGGACAGGGACTCGAGCAGTACTTC

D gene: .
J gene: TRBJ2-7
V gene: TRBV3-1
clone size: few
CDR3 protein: CASSEEVRLYF
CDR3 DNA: TGTGCCAGCAGTGAAGAGGTCAGATTGTACTTC

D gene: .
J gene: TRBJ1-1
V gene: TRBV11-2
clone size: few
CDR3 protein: CASSPQQNLYTEAFF
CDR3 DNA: TGTGCCAGCAGCCCACAACAGAATTTGTACACTGAAGCTTTCTTT

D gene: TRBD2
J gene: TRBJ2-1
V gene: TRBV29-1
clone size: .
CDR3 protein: CSVSGIRYNEQFF
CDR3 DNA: TGCAGCGTCAGCGGGATTCGATACAATGAGCAGTTCTTC

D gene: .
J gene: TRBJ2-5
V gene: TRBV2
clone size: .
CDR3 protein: CASSLVAGWGTQYF
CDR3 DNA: TGTGCCAGCAGCTTAGTCGCAGGGTGGGGGACCCAGTACTTC

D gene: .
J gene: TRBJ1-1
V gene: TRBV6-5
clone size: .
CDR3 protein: CASSSAGNTEAFF
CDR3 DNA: TGTGCCAGCAGTTCGGCCGGGAACACTGAAGCTTTCTTT

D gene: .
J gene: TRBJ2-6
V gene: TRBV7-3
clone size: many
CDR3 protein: CASSLIAGANVLTF
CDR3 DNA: TGTGCCAGCAGCTTGATTGCTGGGGCCAACGTCCTGACTTTC

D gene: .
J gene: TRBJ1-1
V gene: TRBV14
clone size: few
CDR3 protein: CASSQDSGVWTEAFF
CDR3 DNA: TGTGCCAGCAGCCAAGATTCGGGGGTATGGACTGAAGCTTTCTTT

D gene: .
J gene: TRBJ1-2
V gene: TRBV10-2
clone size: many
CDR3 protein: CASSEGGGNGYTF
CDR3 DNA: TGCGCCAGCAGTGAGGGAGGGGGGAATGGCTACACCTTC

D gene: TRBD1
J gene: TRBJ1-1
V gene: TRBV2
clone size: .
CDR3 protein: CASSPNRDRGSAFF
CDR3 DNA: TGTGCCAGCAGTCCAAACCGGGACAGGGGATCGGCTTTCTTT

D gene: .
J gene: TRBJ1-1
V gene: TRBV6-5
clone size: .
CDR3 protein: CASSYSPDGNTEAFF
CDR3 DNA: TGTGCCAGCAGTTACTCACCGGACGGCAACACTGAAGCTTTCTTT